This passage covers 25 T cell receptor beta chains from one sample sequenced in a study of T cell repertoires in cytomegalovirus infection. TCRdb independently ran MiXCR on the reads; one entry per CDR3 protein. The sample lists around 120,000 distinct CDR3 sequences; about 40% were seen once. Antigen specificity for these receptors is unknown. The material was CD8+ T cells from cultured PBMCs, obtained from culture after CMV antigen stimulation. Source of these receptors: a human donor in good health (CMV status not recorded). Some clones in this sample may be carry-over from other donors' samples.

At least ten counts were recorded for this clonotype. The V and J genes are TRBV7-9 and TRBJ1-5; D remains unclear. The CDR3 is 15 residues long. In germline, CDR1 is SEHNR, CDR2 FQNEAQ (reference sequence). With 1 base removed from V and 5 bases from J, the gap between germline ends came to 12 bases. The CDR3 DNA sequence: TGTGCCAGCAGCTTAGGTTACGGCGGTTATCAGCCCCAGCATTTT. This translates into CASSLGYGGYQPQHF.

This clonotype was observed a few times. The V call is TRBV27, the J call TRBJ2-1; D is tentatively TRBD1 or TRBD2 (5 bases each). Germline CDR1 MNHEY, CDR2 SMNVEV (reference sequence). Trimming stripped 9 bases from V and 2 bases from J, with 11 bases between. CDR3 length: 13 residues. The CDR3 region is CASWDGPYNEQFF. CDR3 DNA: TGTGCCAGTTGGGACGGACCCTACAATGAGCAGTTCTTC.

The chain combines TRBV5-5 with TRBJ2-5; no reliable D call. This CDR3 has 15 residues. V was shortened by 0 bases and J by 5 bases, with 14 bases between the two germline ends. Per the germline V gene, CDR1 is SGHKS and CDR2 is YYEKEE (reference sequence). CDR3 residues: CASSLDGRLGETQYF. For the CDR3, the DNA is TGTGCCAGCAGCTTGGACGGGCGACTGGGGGAGACCCAGTACTTC.

This chain uses TRBV2 with TRBJ2-7; possibly TRBD1 or TRBD2 for D (5 bases each). CDR1 and CDR2 from the germline V gene are SNHLY and FYNNEI. V lost 7 bases and J 6 bases, leaving 10 bases between the germline ends. The CDR3 has 11 amino acids. The CDR3 DNA sequence: TGTGCCAGCACGCACGGGACCGAGCAGTACTTC. Encoded protein: CASTHGTEQYF.

In its sample, this clonotype was seen a few times. The rearrangement joins TRBV20-1 to TRBJ1-2, with 8 positions matching TRBD1. The CDR3 has 15 residues. V lost 6 bases and J lost 8; bases outside the gene matches: 17. Germline V CDR1 and CDR2: DFQATT, SNEGSKA (reference sequence). The CDR3 loop is CSAKPRQGYGRGYTF. In DNA, the CDR3 is TGCAGTGCCAAACCCCGACAGGGGTACGGTCGGGGCTACACCTTC.

The chain employs TRBV30 and TRBJ1-5; D possibly corresponds to TRBD1 (5 bases). The V gene's germline CDR1 is GTSNPN and CDR2 SVGIG (reference sequence). CDR3 size: 15 residues. Trimming pared 2 bases from V and 6 bases from J, leaving 17 bases between. The CDR3 DNA follows: TGTGCCTGGAGTACAGAGACAGCCCCCACTCAGCCCCAGCATTTT. Amino acids: CAWSTETAPTQPQHF.

Only a few counts were recorded for this clonotype. V usage is TRBV7-9 and J usage is TRBJ1-1; D gene uncertain. The CDR3 is made up of 12 amino acids. Germline V lookup: CDR1 SEHNR, CDR2 FQNEAQ (reference sequence). The V gene lost 5 bases and the J gene lost 5 bases, with 9 bases spanning the gap. Here the CDR3 reads CASSGQATEAFF. The DNA of the CDR3 is TGTGCCAGCAGCGGGCAGGCAACTGAAGCTTTCTTT.

V gene TRBV28 combines with J gene TRBJ2-7, with D unclear. The germline CDR1 and CDR2 sequences are MDHEN and SYDVKM. The V gene lost 1 base and the J gene lost 1 base, with 11 bases spanning the gap. The CDR3 is made up of 15 amino acids. DNA for the CDR3: TGTGCCAGCAGTTTATTAGTGACTGTGTCCTACGAGCAGTACTTC. Its translation: CASSLLVTVSYEQYF.

V and J are TRBV7-2 and TRBJ2-2; D is uncertain. The V and J ends lost 5 bases and 6 bases respectively, with 16 bases between them. The CDR3 is 15 amino acids. CDR1 is SGHTA, CDR2 FQGNSA, per germline. DNA for the CDR3: TGTGCCAGCAGCCTCCTGGGCTCTTTGGCCGGGGAGCTGTTTTTT. As protein: CASSLLGSLAGELFF.

This chain joins TRBV7-9 and TRBJ2-1; 9 nucleotides match TRBD1. Germline trimming cut 6 bases from V and 4 bases from J; bases unmatched to any gene: 7. Germline loops: CDR1 SEHNR, CDR2 FQNEAQ (reference sequence). CDR3 length: 15 amino acids. The CDR3 DNA reads as TGTGCCAGCAGTTTTCCCGGGACAGGGTACAATGAGCAGTTCTTC. Translated, it gives CASSFPGTGYNEQFF.

The chain joins TRBV19 to TRBJ1-5; 7 bases align to TRBD1. The CDR3 runs 14 residues. Germline CDR1 LNHDA, CDR2 SQIVND (reference sequence). V lost 6 bases, J lost 5 bases, and 7 bases stayed unmatched. This CDR3 reads CASRTRDSYQPQHF. CDR3 in DNA: TGTGCCAGTAGAACCCGGGACAGCTATCAGCCCCAGCATTTT.

The chain combines TRBV10-3 with TRBJ2-5; D may match TRBD1 or TRBD2 (6 bases each). V was clipped by 3 bases and J by 7 bases, with 12 bases between them. The CDR3 runs to 13 residues. Germline CDR1 ENHRY, CDR2 SYGVKD. CDR3 coding DNA: TGTGCCATCAGTGAAGGGTCGGGGGCGACCCAGTACTTC. It encodes CAISEGSGATQYF.

This rearrangement joins TRBV5-5 to TRBJ2-1; a weak D match, TRBD1 (5 bases). This CDR3 has 18 residues. V was clipped by 3 bases and J by 0 bases, with 19 bases between them. Germline CDR1 reads SGHKS; CDR2 reads YYEKEE (reference sequence). CDR3 bases: TGTGCCAGCAGCTCACGACAGCTACCTCTCAGCTCCTACAATGAGCAGTTCTTC. It encodes CASSSRQLPLSSYNEQFF. Based on the CDR3 plus reference TRBV5-5 and TRBJ2-1, the full variable domain is DAGVTQSPTHLIKTRGQQVTLRCSPISGHKSVSWYQQVLGQGPQFIFQYYEKEERGRGNFPDRFSARQFPNYSSELNVNALLLGDSALYLCASSSRQLPLSSYNEQFFGPGTRLTVL.

This chain joins TRBV29-1 and TRBJ1-3; D not certain. The germline gives CDR1 SQVTM, CDR2 ANQGSEA. The V and J ends lost 3 bases and 1 base respectively, with 10 bases between them. The CDR3 contains 14 residues. CDR3 DNA: TGCAGCGTTGATTCCAAGGGATCTGGAAACACCATATATTTT. This encodes CSVDSKGSGNTIYF.

The V gene is TRBV12-3 or TRBV12-4, the J gene TRBJ1-2; tentatively, D is TRBD1 (5 bases). The CDR3 totals 14 residues. V was shortened by 2 bases and J by 4 bases, with 11 bases between the two germline ends. CDR3 in amino acids: CASSLLGGGYGYTF. The DNA for the CDR3 is TGTGCCAGCAGTTTACTGGGGGGAGGCTATGGCTACACCTTC.

This chain links TRBV27 with TRBJ1-6; 8 bases match TRBD1. Germline V gives CDR1 MNHEY, CDR2 SMNVEV (reference sequence). The CDR3 runs 15 residues. The junction had 7 bases not matched to a gene; V was cut back by 5 bases and J by 7 bases. The CDR3 spells CASSPSGGGNSPLHF. The CDR3 DNA follows: TGTGCCAGCAGTCCATCAGGGGGCGGAAATTCACCCCTCCACTTT.

The table lists this clonotype with a few counts. The V and J genes are TRBV7-2 and TRBJ2-7, with D possibly TRBD1 on 6 matching bases. The V and J ends lost 0 bases and 3 bases respectively, with 9 bases between them. From germline, CDR1 is SGHTA and CDR2 FQGNSA. The CDR3 covers 14 residues. The CDR3 spells CASSLAYRDYEQYF. The CDR3 DNA is TGTGCCAGCAGCTTAGCGTACAGGGACTACGAGCAGTACTTC. Supplemented by reference TRBV7-2 and TRBJ2-7, the full variable domain reads GAGVSQSPSNKVTEKGKDVELRCDPISGHTALYWYRQSLGQGLEFLIYFQGNSAPDKSGLPSDRFSAERTGGSVSTLTIQRTQQEDSAVYLCASSLAYRDYEQYFGPGTRLTVT.

This sequence joins TRBV27 and TRBJ1-1; tentatively, D is TRBD1 (6 bases). The germline V gene encodes CDR1 MNHEY and CDR2 SMNVEV (reference sequence). This CDR3 comprises 13 residues. The V end was cut by 5 bases, the J end by 4 bases, with 11 bases between. The CDR3, as DNA: TGTGCCAGCAGTGTAGGACAGTTCACTGAAGCTTTCTTT. Translated: CASSVGQFTEAFF.

The rearrangement uses TRBV12-3 or TRBV12-4 and TRBJ2-5; 7 bases are shared with TRBD1. The CDR3 loop spans 14 amino acids. The ends lost 6 bases at V and 1 base at J; junction bases unmatched: 5. The CDR3 protein is CASRPGTAQETQYF. Here the CDR3 DNA reads TGTGCCAGCAGACCCGGGACAGCCCAAGAGACCCAGTACTTC.

On this clonotype: This may come from a read error, since a much larger clone is one base off. The conserved phenylalanine or tryptophan is not found at the CDR3 terminus, so this likely reflects a read error. The chain uses TRBV12-3 or TRBV12-4 and TRBJ2-1; 7 bases align to TRBD2. V lost 5 bases and J lost 3; bases outside the gene matches: 10. This CDR3 is 16 amino acids long. For the CDR3, the DNA is TGTGCCAGCAGTCACCTCGGGGGGTCGGACTACAATGAGCAGTTCGTC. It translates to CASSHLGGSDYNEQFV.

This clonotype has a handful of counts. This rearrangement joins TRBV29-1 to TRBJ2-3; D is unclear. CDR3 length equals 13 residues. V lost 4 bases and J 4 bases, leaving 12 bases between the germline ends. Germline loops: CDR1 SQVTM, CDR2 ANQGSEA. The chain's CDR3 is CSVVTAPADTQYF. For the CDR3, the DNA is TGCAGCGTTGTAACGGCCCCTGCAGATACGCAGTATTTT.

V gene TRBV28 combines with J gene TRBJ2-1, with TRBD2 identical over 10 bases. The CDR3 covers 17 residues. V was clipped by 1 base and J by 0 bases; unmatched bases: 3. Looked up from germline, CDR1 is MDHEN and CDR2 is SYDVKM. CDR3 coding DNA: TGTGCCAGCAGTTTATCTAGCGGGGGCAGCTCCTACAATGAGCAGTTCTTC. The encoded protein is CASSLSSGGSSYNEQFF. Based on the CDR3 plus reference TRBV28 and TRBJ2-1, the full variable domain is DVKVTQSSRYLVKRTGEKVFLECVQDMDHENMFWYRQDPGLGLRLIYFSYDVKMKEKGDIPEGYSVSREKKERFSLILESASTNQTSMYLCASSLSSGGSSYNEQFFGPGTRLTVL.

The rearrangement uses TRBV27 and TRBJ2-7; no clear D. CDR1 is MNHEY and CDR2 is SMNVEV in the germline V gene (reference sequence). The CDR3 consists of 14 residues. V lost 0 bases and J lost 5, with 11 bases in between. CDR3 protein: CASSLSGYTHEQYF. Written as DNA, the CDR3 is TGTGCCAGCAGTTTATCAGGGTACACCCACGAGCAGTACTTC.

There are a few counts of this clonotype. V and J are TRBV29-1 and TRBJ1-1; D is ambiguous. The CDR3 extends over 12 amino acids. CDR1 SQVTM and CDR2 ANQGSEA come from the germline V gene. V lost 3 bases and J lost 4, with 9 bases in between. The CDR3 DNA reads as TGCAGCGTTGAGCACACTGGCACTGAAGCTTTCTTT. The encoded protein is CSVEHTGTEAFF.

The chain combines TRBV20-1 with TRBJ2-7; D gene uncertain. Trimming took off 3 bases at V and 4 bases at J, with 13 bases between the two ends. From germline, CDR1 is DFQATT and CDR2 SNEGSKA (reference sequence). The CDR3 spans 13 residues. CDR3 region: CSASTTDPYEQYF. In DNA, the CDR3 is TGCAGTGCTAGTACCACGGACCCTTACGAGCAGTACTTC.